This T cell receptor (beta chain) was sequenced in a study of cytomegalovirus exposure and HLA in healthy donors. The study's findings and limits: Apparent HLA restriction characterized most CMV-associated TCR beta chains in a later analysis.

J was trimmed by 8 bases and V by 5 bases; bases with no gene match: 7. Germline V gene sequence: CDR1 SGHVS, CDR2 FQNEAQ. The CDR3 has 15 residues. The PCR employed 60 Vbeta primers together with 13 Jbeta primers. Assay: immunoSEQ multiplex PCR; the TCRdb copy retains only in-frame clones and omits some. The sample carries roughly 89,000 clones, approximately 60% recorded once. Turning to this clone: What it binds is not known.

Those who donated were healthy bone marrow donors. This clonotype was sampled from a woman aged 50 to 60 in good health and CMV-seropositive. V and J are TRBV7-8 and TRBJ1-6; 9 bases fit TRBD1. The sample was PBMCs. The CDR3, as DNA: TGTGCCAGCAGCCCGACAGGGGGGGGCGATTCACCCCTCCACTTT. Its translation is CASSPTGGGDSPLHF. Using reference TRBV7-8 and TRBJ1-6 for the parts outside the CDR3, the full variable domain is GAGVSQSPRYKVAKRGQDVALRCDPISGHVSLFWYQQALGQGPEFLTYFQNEAQLDKSGLPSDRFFAERPEGSVSTLKIQRTQQEDSAVYLCASSPTGGGDSPLHFGNGTRLTVT.